The TCR beta chain described here comes from a study of regulatory T cells in long-lasting Graves disease. Trimming took 7 bases from V and 0 from J, leaving 10 bases between them. This CDR3 region has 14 residues. Germline lookup yields CDR1 ENHRY and CDR2 SYGVKD. The time point denotes: newly diagnosed GD, antithyroid drugs for less than 3 months. The authors made the TCR library using RNA they extracted from PBMCs. Construction of the TCR beta libraries employed iRepertoire HTBI primers in conjunction with Arm-PCR of CDR3 regions. TCRdb re-called the multiplex PCR reads through MiXCR, storing one row per CDR3 protein. The sample lists about 530,000 distinct CDR3 sequences, roughly 16% occurring once. The same specimen was also included in a second study, on T cells in Graves' hyperthyroidism and ophthalmopathy. This second study says: HTBI primers were used for first-round RT-PCR of the TCR CDR3. A model using 13 V-J features told ophthalmopathy apart from stable hyperthyroidism. Before onset, by a median of around six months, the model predicted ophthalmopathy.

The TCR sequence derives from a middle-aged woman with Graves disease. Sequenced material: peripheral blood mononuclear cells (PBMCs), taken at new diagnosis, from a patient treated with antithyroid drugs. The chain recombines TRBV10-3 with TRBJ1-3; no clear D gene. In DNA, the CDR3 is TGTGCCATCACCGCGGACCCCTCTGGAAACACCATATATTTT. It encodes CAITADPSGNTIYF.